A single sample is the source of the 15 T cell receptor beta chains below, sequenced in a study of cytomegalovirus exposure and HLA in healthy donors. Vbeta (60) and Jbeta (13) primers were used in the PCR. This table comes from immunoSEQ multiplex PCR, and its TCRdb copy is limited to in-frame clones, with some not included. The sample lists more than 100,000 clones; less than 85% were seen once. The sample taken for sequencing was PBMCs. These receptors were collected from a man in his forties or fifties in good health and CMV-seronegative.

V usage is TRBV2 and J usage is TRBJ1-2; no clear D gene. Germline V gene lookup returns CDR1 SNHLY and CDR2 FYNNEI. The V end was cut by 8 bases, the J end by 2 bases, with 6 bases between. The CDR3 is 11 residues long. Written as DNA, the CDR3 is TGTGCCAGCGGTCAGAACTATGGCTACACCTTC. Protein product: CASGQNYGYTF.

This sequence joins TRBV5-1 and TRBJ2-7; 8 bases map to TRBD1. CDR1 is SGHRS, CDR2 YFSETQ, per germline. The CDR3 runs to 12 residues. V lost 4 bases, J lost 4 bases, and 1 base stayed unmatched. CDR3 loop: CASSGQGYEQYF. In nucleotides, the CDR3 is TGCGCCAGCAGCGGACAGGGTTACGAGCAGTACTTC.

CDR3 sequence: CASSTPRQGAPHEQYF. CDR3 DNA sequence: TGTGCCAGCAGTACCCCTCGACAGGGGGCGCCCCACGAGCAGTACTTC. The chain employs TRBV7-7 and TRBJ2-7, with 10 bases that match TRBD1. V was clipped by 6 bases and J by 5 bases; unmatched bases: 13. CDR3 size: 16 residues. Germline V gene lookup returns CDR1 SSHAT and CDR2 FNYEAQ (reference sequence).

V and J are TRBV7-3 and TRBJ2-1, with a possible D match to TRBD2 (5 bases). V was shortened by 2 bases and J by 0 bases, with 8 bases between the two germline ends. Germline-derived CDR1 and CDR2 are SGHTA and FQGTGA. This CDR3 region has 15 residues. The CDR3 here is CASSLYRDSYNEQFF. The CDR3 DNA follows: TGTGCCAGCAGCTTATACCGGGACTCCTACAATGAGCAGTTCTTC.

The chain uses TRBV28 and TRBJ1-4; unclear D gene. Germline values: CDR1 MDHEN, CDR2 SYDVKM. Trimming removed 5 bases at V and 7 bases at J, with 5 bases between. The CDR3 spans 11 residues. The CDR3 nucleotides read TGTGCCAGCAGTGAACTTGAAAAACTGTTTTTT. It codes for CASSELEKLFF.

The chain uses TRBV19 and TRBJ1-5, with 7 bases lining up with TRBD1. Germline V gives CDR1 LNHDA, CDR2 SQIVND (reference sequence). With V trimmed by 6 bases and J by 4 bases, 12 bases remained unmatched. This CDR3 spans 16 amino acids. CDR3 nucleotide sequence: TGTGCCAGTAGAAGAGGGGACAGTCCTTCAAATCAGCCCCAGCATTTT. Its protein product is CASRRGDSPSNQPQHF.

The rearrangement links TRBV4-2 to TRBJ2-1, with 7 nucleotides matching TRBD1. Germline CDR1 LGHNA, CDR2 YNFKEQ. V gave up 0 bases and J gave up 4 bases; unmatched junction bases: 6. This CDR3 has 16 residues. As DNA, the CDR3 is TGTGCCAGCAGCCAAGATGAGGGGGCAGGGTACAATGAGCAGTTCTTC. This encodes CASSQDEGAGYNEQFF.

CDR3 sequence (DNA): TGTGCCAGCAGCTTAGGGGAGACAGGAGCCGATACGCAGTATTTT. Its translation is CASSLGETGADTQYF. This chain connects TRBV7-8 to TRBJ2-3; the D gene is possibly TRBD1 (6 bases). Deletions cut 1 base from V and 6 bases from J, with 14 bases between. CDR1 is SGHVS, CDR2 FQNEAQ, per germline. There are 15 residues in the CDR3.

The rearrangement joins TRBV5-1 to TRBJ2-6; TRBD1 matches at 8 bases. The V gene's germline CDR1 is SGHRS and CDR2 YFSETQ. The ends lost 2 bases at V and 1 base at J; junction bases unmatched: 8. The CDR3 sequence is 18 residues long. CDR3 in amino acids: CASSLEVDRESGANVLTF. The CDR3 DNA reads as TGCGCCAGCAGCTTAGAAGTGGACAGGGAGTCTGGGGCCAACGTCCTGACTTTC. The full variable domain, with the rest looked up from reference TRBV5-1 and TRBJ2-6, is KAGVTQTPRYLIKTRGQQVTLSCSPISGHRSVSWYQQTPGQGLQFLFEYFSETQRNKGNFPGRFSGRQFSNSRSEMNVSTLELGDSALYLCASSLEVDRESGANVLTFGAGSRLTVL.

The chain carries TRBV5-8 and TRBJ1-2; 9 bases fit TRBD1. There are 14 residues in the CDR3. Germline V gives CDR1 SGHTS, CDR2 YDEGEE. V was pared by 0 bases and J by 6 bases, with 3 bases of the junction left unmatched. The CDR3 loop is CASSLDRGLNGYTF. The CDR3, as DNA: TGTGCCAGCAGCTTGGACAGGGGGCTGAATGGCTACACCTTC.

This clone was picked up a small number of times. The gene calls are TRBV14 and TRBJ1-5; D is undetermined. The V end lost 2 bases, the J end lost 5 bases, and 7 bases lay between the germline ends. Germline CDR1 reads SGHDN; CDR2 reads FVKESK. The CDR3 contains 13 residues. The CDR3: CASSQSRDQPQHF. The CDR3 DNA reads as TGTGCCAGCAGCCAATCGAGGGATCAGCCCCAGCATTTT.

CDR3 protein: CASSSPGQGNEKLFF. DNA of the CDR3: TGTGCCAGCAGTTCCCCTGGGCAGGGTAATGAAAAACTGTTTTTT. J is TRBJ1-4 and V is TRBV28; perhaps TRBD1 as D (5 bases). The CDR3 runs 15 residues. The germline CDR1 and CDR2 sequences are MDHEN and SYDVKM. V shed 4 bases and J shed 4 bases, with 13 bases lying between them.

This rearrangement joins TRBV28 to TRBJ2-5, with 12 nucleotides matching TRBD2. The V gene's germline CDR1 is MDHEN and CDR2 SYDVKM. This CDR3 is 16 amino acids long. With V trimmed by 5 bases and J by 1 base, 5 bases remained unmatched. The CDR3 loop reads CASSTPSGGVQETQYF. CDR3 nucleotide sequence: TGTGCCAGCAGTACTCCTAGCGGGGGGGTCCAAGAGACCCAGTACTTC. Based on the CDR3 plus reference TRBV28 and TRBJ2-5, the full variable domain is DVKVTQSSRYLVKRTGEKVFLECVQDMDHENMFWYRQDPGLGLRLIYFSYDVKMKEKGDIPEGYSVSREKKERFSLILESASTNQTSMYLCASSTPSGGVQETQYFGPGTRLLVL.

The gene calls are TRBV5-5 and TRBJ2-7, with 7 bases that match TRBD1. Germline CDR1 and CDR2: SGHKS and YYEKEE (reference sequence). The ends lost 4 bases at V and 3 bases at J; junction bases unmatched: 13. The CDR3 is 16 amino acids. The CDR3 region is CASSGSGQALLYEQYF. CDR3 nucleotide sequence: TGTGCCAGCAGCGGATCAGGACAGGCTCTTCTCTACGAGCAGTACTTC. The variable domain in full, completed from reference TRBV5-5 and TRBJ2-7, reads DAGVTQSPTHLIKTRGQQVTLRCSPISGHKSVSWYQQVLGQGPQFIFQYYEKEERGRGNFPDRFSARQFPNYSSELNVNALLLGDSALYLCASSGSGQALLYEQYFGPGTRLTVT.

This clone was detected only once. The gene calls are TRBV27 and TRBJ2-1; possible D gene TRBD1, 6 bases. The germline gives CDR1 MNHEY, CDR2 SMNVEV (reference sequence). The germline V and J ends were trimmed by 5 bases and 6 bases, with 20 bases remaining between them. The CDR3 has 16 amino acids. The CDR3 DNA sequence: TGTGCCAGCAGTACCCGATTGAGGGGGATGAGCAATGAGCAGTTCTTC. It is translated as CASSTRLRGMSNEQFF.